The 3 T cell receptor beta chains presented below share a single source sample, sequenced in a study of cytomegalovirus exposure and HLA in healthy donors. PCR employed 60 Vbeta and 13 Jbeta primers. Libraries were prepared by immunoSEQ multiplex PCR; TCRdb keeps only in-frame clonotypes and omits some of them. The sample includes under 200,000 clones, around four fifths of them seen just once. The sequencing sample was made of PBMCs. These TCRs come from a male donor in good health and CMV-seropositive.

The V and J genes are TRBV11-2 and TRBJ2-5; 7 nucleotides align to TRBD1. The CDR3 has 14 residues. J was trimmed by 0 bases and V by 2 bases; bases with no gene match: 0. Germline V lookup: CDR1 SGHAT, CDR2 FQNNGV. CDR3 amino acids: CASSLRGHQETQYF. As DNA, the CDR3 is TGTGCCAGCAGCTTAAGGGGGCACCAAGAGACCCAGTACTTC.

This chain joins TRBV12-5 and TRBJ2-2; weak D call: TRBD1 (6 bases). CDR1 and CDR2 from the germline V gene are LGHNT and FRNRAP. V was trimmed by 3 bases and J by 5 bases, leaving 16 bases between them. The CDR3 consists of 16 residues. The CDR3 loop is CASGLDAGVGTGELFF. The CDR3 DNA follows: TGTGCTAGTGGTTTAGATGCAGGGGTCGGAACCGGGGAGCTGTTTTTT.

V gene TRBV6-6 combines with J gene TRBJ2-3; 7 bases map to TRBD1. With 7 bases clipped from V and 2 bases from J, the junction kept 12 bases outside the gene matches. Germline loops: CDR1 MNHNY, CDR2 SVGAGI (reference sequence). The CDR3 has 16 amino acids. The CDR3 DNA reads TGTGCCAGCATTTTCGCCGGGACAGCCAACACAGATACGCAGTATTTT. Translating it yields CASIFAGTANTDTQYF.